This T cell receptor beta chain was documented in a study of Tregs in tolerant kidney transplant recipients. Unstimulated regulatory T cells (CD4+CD25+CD127-), CD4+CD25- non-regulatory cells, CD4 and CD8 cells were FACS-sorted from thawed PBMCs. Repertoires were generated with immunoSEQ multiplex PCR, while TCRdb's copy carries only in-frame clones and drops some. The data show about 66,000 clones, roughly 92% seen once. Worth noting for this clone: Its matching antigen is unknown.

The junction had 9 bases not matched to a gene; V was cut back by 3 bases and J by 4 bases. Germline lookup yields CDR1 LGHNA and CDR2 YNFKEQ. The CDR3 runs 16 residues. General observations from the study: Antigen-driven expansion was suggested because donor-specific Tregs expanded more than all Tregs in tolerant patients.

V and J are TRBV4-2 and TRBJ2-1; 7 nucleotides agree with TRBD1. This sequence was found in a human donor who received a combined kidney and bone marrow transplant. The sequencing here drew on CD8+ T cells from blood, taken before the transplant. The CDR3 here is CASSQEPGQRYNEQFF. The CDR3 DNA is TGTGCCAGCAGCCAGGAACCGGGACAGAGATACAATGAGCAGTTCTTC.